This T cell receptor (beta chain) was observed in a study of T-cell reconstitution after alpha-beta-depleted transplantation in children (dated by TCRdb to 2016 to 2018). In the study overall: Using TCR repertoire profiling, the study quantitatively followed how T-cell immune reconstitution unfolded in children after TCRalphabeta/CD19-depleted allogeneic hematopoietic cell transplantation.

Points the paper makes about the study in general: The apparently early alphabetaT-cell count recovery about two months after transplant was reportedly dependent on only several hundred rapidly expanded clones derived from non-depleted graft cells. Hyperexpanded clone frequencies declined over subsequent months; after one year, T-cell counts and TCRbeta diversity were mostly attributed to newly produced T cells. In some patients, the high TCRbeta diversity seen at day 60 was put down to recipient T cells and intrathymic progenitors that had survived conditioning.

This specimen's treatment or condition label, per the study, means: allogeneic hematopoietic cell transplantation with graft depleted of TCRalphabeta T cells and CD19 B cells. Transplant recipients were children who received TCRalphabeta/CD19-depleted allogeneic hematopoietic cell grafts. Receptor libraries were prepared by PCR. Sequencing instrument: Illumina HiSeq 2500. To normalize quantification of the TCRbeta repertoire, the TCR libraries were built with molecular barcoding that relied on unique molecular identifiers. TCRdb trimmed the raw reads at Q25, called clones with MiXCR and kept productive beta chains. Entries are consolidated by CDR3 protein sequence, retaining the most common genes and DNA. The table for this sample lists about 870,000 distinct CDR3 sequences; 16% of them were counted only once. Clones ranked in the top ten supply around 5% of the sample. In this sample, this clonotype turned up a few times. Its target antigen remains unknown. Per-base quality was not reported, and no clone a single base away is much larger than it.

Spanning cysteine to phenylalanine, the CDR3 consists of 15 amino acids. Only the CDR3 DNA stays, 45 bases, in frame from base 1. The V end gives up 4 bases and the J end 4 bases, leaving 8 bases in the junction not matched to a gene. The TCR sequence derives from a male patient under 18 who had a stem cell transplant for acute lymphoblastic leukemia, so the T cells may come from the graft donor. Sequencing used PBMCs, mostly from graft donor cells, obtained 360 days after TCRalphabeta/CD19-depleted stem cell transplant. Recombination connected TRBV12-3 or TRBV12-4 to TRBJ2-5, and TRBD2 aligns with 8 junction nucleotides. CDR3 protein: CASSSGGRVIETQYF. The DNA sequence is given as TGTGCCAGCAGTTCGGGGGGGCGCGTTATAGAGACCCAGTACTTC.